The rows below give T cell receptor beta chains drawn from one sample of a study of blood T cell repertoires in COVID-19. Using immunoSEQ multiplex PCR, the repertoire was profiled, and TCRdb retains in-frame clones only, with some absent. The data contain 140,000 or so clones, roughly 83% of them singletons. The source material was peripheral blood. These receptors came from a woman aged 80 or over with acute or convalescent COVID-19. CDR3s include the opening cysteine and the closing phenylalanine or tryptophan. Each record gives: D gene, V gene, J gene, CDR3 protein, CDR3 DNA. The D gene is left open where the match is weak.

.	TRBV10-3	TRBJ2-7	CAIWDTFYEQYF	TGTGCCATTTGGGACACCTTCTACGAGCAGTACTTC
.	TRBV6-5	TRBJ1-1	CASSPGRATEAFF	TGTGCCAGCAGTCCTGGGAGGGCCACTGAAGCTTTCTTT
.	TRBV10-3	TRBJ2-1	CAIRKELSVPQFF	TGTGCCATCAGAAAGGAGCTTTCGGTACCGCAGTTCTTC
TRBD1	TRBV18	TRBJ1-1	CASSPDRGSEAFF	TGTGCCAGCTCACCGGACAGGGGATCTGAAGCTTTCTTT
TRBD1	TRBV5-6	TRBJ1-2	CASSPTDRAGGYTF	TGTGCCAGCAGCCCCACCGACAGGGCTGGTGGCTACACCTTC
TRBD1	TRBV2	TRBJ1-6	CASSDNVRGTSPLHF	TGTGCCAGCAGTGATAACGTCAGGGGGACCTCACCCCTCCACTTT
.	TRBV3-1/TRBV3-2	TRBJ1-5	CASSQDRQGSQPQHF	TGTGCCAGCAGCCAAGATCGTCAGGGTTCGCAGCCCCAGCATTTT
.	TRBV7-9	TRBJ1-1	CASSSRGGLDTEAFF	TGTGCCAGCAGCTCCCGGGGGGGATTGGACACTGAAGCTTTCTTT
.	TRBV3-1/TRBV3-2	TRBJ1-1	CASSQAVEAFF	TGTGCCAGCAGCCAGGCGGTAGAAGCTTTCTTT
TRBD2	TRBV7-6	TRBJ2-3	CASSFQYSGGTRDTQYF	TGTGCCAGCAGCTTCCAATACAGCGGGGGAACGCGGGATACGCAGTATTTT
.	TRBV3-1/TRBV3-2	TRBJ1-5	CASSQDLNRDSNQPQHF	TGTGCCAGCAGCCAAGATCTAAACAGGGATAGCAATCAGCCCCAGCATTTT
TRBD1	TRBV5-4	TRBJ2-7	CASSFGGTGETYEQYF	TGTGCCAGCAGCTTCGGAGGGACAGGGGAGACCTACGAGCAGTACTTC
.	TRBV6-5	TRBJ1-1	CASIRDNGNTEAFF	TGTGCCAGCATTCGGGACAACGGGAACACTGAAGCTTTCTTT
TRBD1	TRBV28	TRBJ1-5	CASSRDRGQPQHF	TGTGCCAGCAGTAGGGACAGGGGACAGCCCCAGCATTTT
.	TRBV21-1	TRBJ1-1	CASSNHRRWGQGSNTEAFF	.
.	TRBV19	TRBJ2-1	CASSPLRWHEQFF	TGTGCCAGTAGCCCCCTCCGATGGCATGAGCAGTTCTTC